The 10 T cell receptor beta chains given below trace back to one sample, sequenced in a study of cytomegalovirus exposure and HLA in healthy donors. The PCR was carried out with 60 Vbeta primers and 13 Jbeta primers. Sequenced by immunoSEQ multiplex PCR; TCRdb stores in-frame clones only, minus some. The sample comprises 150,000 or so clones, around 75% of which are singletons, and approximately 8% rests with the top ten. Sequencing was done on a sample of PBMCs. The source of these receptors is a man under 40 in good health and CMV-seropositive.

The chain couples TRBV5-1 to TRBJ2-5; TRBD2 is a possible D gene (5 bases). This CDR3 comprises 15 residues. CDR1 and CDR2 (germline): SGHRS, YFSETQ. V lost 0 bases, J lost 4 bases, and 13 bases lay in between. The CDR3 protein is CASSLEMGSGETQYF. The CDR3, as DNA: TGCGCCAGCAGCTTGGAGATGGGGAGCGGAGAGACCCAGTACTTC.

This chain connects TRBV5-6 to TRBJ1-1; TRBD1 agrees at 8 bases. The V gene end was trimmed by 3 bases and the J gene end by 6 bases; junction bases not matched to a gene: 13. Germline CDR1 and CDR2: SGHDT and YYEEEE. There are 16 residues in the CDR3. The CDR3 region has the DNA TGTGCCAGCAGCTCCCTGTTTGGCAGGGGGCATTCTGAAGCTTTCTTT. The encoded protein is CASSSLFGRGHSEAFF.

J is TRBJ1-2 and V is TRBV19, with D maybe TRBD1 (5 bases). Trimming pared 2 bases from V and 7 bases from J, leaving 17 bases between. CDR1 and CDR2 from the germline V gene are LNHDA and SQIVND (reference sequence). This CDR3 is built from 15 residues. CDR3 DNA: TGTGCCAGTAGTATATTTGGGGCGCGCTCTAGTGGCTACACCTTC. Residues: CASSIFGARSSGYTF.

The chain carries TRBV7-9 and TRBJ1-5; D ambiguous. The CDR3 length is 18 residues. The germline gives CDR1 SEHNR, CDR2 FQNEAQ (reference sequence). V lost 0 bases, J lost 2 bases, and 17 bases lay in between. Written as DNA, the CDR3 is TGTGCCAGCAGCTTAGCGAGTGGCTTGGAGGGTCGCAATCAGCCCCAGCATTTT. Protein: CASSLASGLEGRNQPQHF.

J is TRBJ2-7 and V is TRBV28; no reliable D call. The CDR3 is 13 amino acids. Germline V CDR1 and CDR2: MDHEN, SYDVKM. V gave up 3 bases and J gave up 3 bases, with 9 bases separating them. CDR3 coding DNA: TGTGCCAGCAGTTTCGGCAGACACTACGAGCAGTACTTC. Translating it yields CASSFGRHYEQYF.

CDR3 coding DNA: TGCGCCAGCAGCCAAGAGCAGGGTCGGGATGGCTACACCTTC. This translates into CASSQEQGRDGYTF. The chain is built from TRBV4-1 and TRBJ1-2, with a weak D call TRBD1 (5 bases). V dropped 0 bases and J dropped 6 bases, with 11 bases sitting between them. Germline assignment: CDR1 MGHRA and CDR2 YSYEKL. This CDR3 spans 14 amino acids.

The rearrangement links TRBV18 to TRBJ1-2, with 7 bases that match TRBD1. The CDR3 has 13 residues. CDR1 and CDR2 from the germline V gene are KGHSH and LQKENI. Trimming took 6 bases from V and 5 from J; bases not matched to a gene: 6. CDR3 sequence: CASSAGTEYGYTF. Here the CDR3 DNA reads TGTGCCAGCTCTGCGGGGACAGAGTATGGCTACACCTTC.

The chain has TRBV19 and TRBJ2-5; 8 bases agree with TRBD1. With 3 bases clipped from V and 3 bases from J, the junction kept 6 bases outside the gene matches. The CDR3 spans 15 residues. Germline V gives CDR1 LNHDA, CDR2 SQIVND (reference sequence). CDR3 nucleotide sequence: TGTGCCAGTAGTATTCGGACAGGGATTAAAGAGACCCAGTACTTC. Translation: CASSIRTGIKETQYF.

The CDR3 spells CASSVQGAGETQYF. The CDR3 DNA is TGTGCCAGCAGTGTCCAGGGGGCAGGGGAGACCCAGTACTTC. The genes are TRBV2 and TRBJ2-5; 8 bases agree with TRBD1. CDR1 is SNHLY and CDR2 is FYNNEI in the germline V gene. J gave up 5 bases and V 4 bases, and 6 bases lay outside the gene matches. The CDR3 is 14 residues long.

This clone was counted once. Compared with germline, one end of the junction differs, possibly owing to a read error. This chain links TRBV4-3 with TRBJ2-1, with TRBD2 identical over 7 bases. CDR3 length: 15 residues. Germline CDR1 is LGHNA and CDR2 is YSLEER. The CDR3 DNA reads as TGCGCCAGCAGTCTGGACCGGGGGGAGTACAATGAGCAGCTCTTC. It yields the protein CASSLDRGEYNEQLF.